The 11 T cell receptor beta chains given below trace back to one sample, sequenced in a study of blood T cells in healthy people across ages. It was with a sample-barcoded 5' primer and a J-beta primer mix that a second PCR of about 6 to 11 cycles was run. TCRdb re-called the 5' RACE reads through MiXCR, storing one row per CDR3 protein. The data contain some 730,000 distinct CDR3 sequences, 22% of them seen just once; the ten biggest clones take up less than 25%. Specimen: blood. The receptor set was obtained from a man between 65 and 80 years old in good health.

This clonotype has only a few counts. The chain carries TRBV7-2 and TRBJ2-1; D unresolved. The J call is in doubt because the DNA end fits TRBJ2-5 better. The CDR3 runs 16 residues. The germline V gene encodes CDR1 SGHTA and CDR2 FQGNSA. CDR3 amino acids: CASSLAATVTSETQYF. The CDR3 bases are TGTGCCAGCAGCTTAGCCGCGACGGTTACCTCAGAGACCCAGTACTTC.

This clonotype has a handful of counts. The chain joins TRBV12-3 or TRBV12-4 to TRBJ1-2; D is unresolved. V shed 5 bases and J shed 10 bases, with 14 bases lying between them. This CDR3 is 12 amino acids long. CDR3 sequence: CASSTLRGFYTF. The CDR3 DNA is TGTGCCAGCAGTACCCTCCGTGGGTTCTACACCTTC.

This clonotype has only a few counts. The chain carries TRBV7-2 and TRBJ2-1; 7 bases fit TRBD2. Per germline, CDR1 SGHTA and CDR2 FQGNSA. J gave up 4 bases and V 5 bases, and 8 bases lay outside the gene matches. CDR3 length equals 15 residues. The CDR3 nucleotides are TGTGCCAGCAGCCCCCGGGAGGTAGTTTACAATGAGCAGTTCTTC. Protein product: CASSPREVVYNEQFF. Variable domain in full (rest from reference TRBV7-2 and TRBJ2-1): GAGVSQSPSNKVTEKGKDVELRCDPISGHTALYWYRQSLGQGLEFLIYFQGNSAPDKSGLPSDRFSAERTGGSVSTLTIQRTQQEDSAVYLCASSPREVVYNEQFFGPGTRLTVL.

This clonotype has a handful of counts. The chain employs TRBV3-1 and TRBJ1-1; 7 bases are shared with TRBD1. With 0 bases clipped from V and 5 bases from J, the junction kept 6 bases outside the gene matches. CDR1 is LGHDT and CDR2 is YNNKEL in the germline V gene (reference sequence). This CDR3 is built from 15 residues. The CDR3: CASSQDRGARTEAFF. The CDR3 nucleotides read TGTGCCAGCAGCCAAGACAGGGGGGCTCGGACTGAAGCTTTCTTT.

V usage is TRBV6-1 and J usage is TRBJ1-1; 7 nucleotides align to TRBD1. CDR1 MNHNS and CDR2 SASEGT come from the germline V gene. The CDR3 length is 15 residues. V trimming: 4 bases; J trimming: 2 bases; junction bases outside the gene matches: 7. CDR3 DNA sequence: TGTGCCAGCAGTGGTCAGGGGGGGCGCAACACTGAAGCTTTCTTT. Translation: CASSGQGGRNTEAFF.

This clonotype was found a few times. The rearrangement joins TRBV7-7 to TRBJ2-1, with a possible D match to TRBD2 (6 bases). V lost 1 base to trimming and J lost 7 bases, with 17 bases between them. Germline assignment: CDR1 SSHAT and CDR2 FNYEAQ (reference sequence). This CDR3 contains 16 residues. The CDR3 region has the DNA TGTGCCAGCAGCTTAGGGGCGGCCCGAGGAGGGAATGAGCAGTTCTTC. Protein product: CASSLGAARGGNEQFF.

In the case of this clonotype: One base away lies a much larger clone, so this may be a sequencing read error. The chain is built from TRBV5-1 and TRBJ2-5; D is possibly TRBD1 (6 bases). Germline V gives CDR1 SGHRS, CDR2 YFSETQ. CDR3 size: 13 residues. CDR3 bases: TGCCCCAGCAGCTCACCTCAGGGGAAGACCCAGTACTTC. It specifies CPSSSPQGKTQYF.

Comments on this clonotype: Germline is not matched at one junction end, which may reflect a read error. This rearrangement joins TRBV10-3 to TRBJ2-3; D uncertain. CDR1 is ENHRY, CDR2 SYGVKD, per germline. The CDR3 sequence is 14 residues long. The DNA of the CDR3 is TGTGCCGTCAGTGAGTCGTCAGTCACAGATACGCAGTATTTT. Translation: CAVSESSVTDTQYF.

A few counts support this clonotype. This chain connects TRBV5-5 to TRBJ1-1, with D possibly matching TRBD1 (6 bases). The length of the CDR3 is 16 residues. The V and J ends lost 1 base and 0 bases respectively, with 13 bases between them. Germline V CDR1 and CDR2: SGHKS, YYEKEE (reference sequence). This CDR3 reads CASSLSQGPLNTEAFF. CDR3 DNA: TGTGCCAGCAGCTTGTCCCAGGGGCCCCTGAACACTGAAGCTTTCTTT.

This chain connects TRBV25-1 to TRBJ2-7; no definite D call. CDR1 and CDR2 (germline): MGHDK, SYGVNS. This CDR3 is 13 amino acids long. V lost 5 bases and J 5 bases, leaving 13 bases between the germline ends. The CDR3 sequence is CASSSYGIHEQYF. The CDR3 nucleotides are TGTGCCAGCAGTAGCTATGGGATCCACGAGCAGTACTTC.

The chain employs TRBV7-9 and TRBJ1-6; D gene unclear. This CDR3 has 12 residues. Between the trimmed V and J ends, which lost 5 bases and 8 bases, there was a span of 7 bases. The germline V gene has CDR1 SEHNR and CDR2 FQNEAQ (reference sequence). The chain's CDR3 is CASSRKDSPLHF. Written as DNA, the CDR3 is TGTGCCAGCAGCCGGAAAGATTCACCCCTCCACTTT.